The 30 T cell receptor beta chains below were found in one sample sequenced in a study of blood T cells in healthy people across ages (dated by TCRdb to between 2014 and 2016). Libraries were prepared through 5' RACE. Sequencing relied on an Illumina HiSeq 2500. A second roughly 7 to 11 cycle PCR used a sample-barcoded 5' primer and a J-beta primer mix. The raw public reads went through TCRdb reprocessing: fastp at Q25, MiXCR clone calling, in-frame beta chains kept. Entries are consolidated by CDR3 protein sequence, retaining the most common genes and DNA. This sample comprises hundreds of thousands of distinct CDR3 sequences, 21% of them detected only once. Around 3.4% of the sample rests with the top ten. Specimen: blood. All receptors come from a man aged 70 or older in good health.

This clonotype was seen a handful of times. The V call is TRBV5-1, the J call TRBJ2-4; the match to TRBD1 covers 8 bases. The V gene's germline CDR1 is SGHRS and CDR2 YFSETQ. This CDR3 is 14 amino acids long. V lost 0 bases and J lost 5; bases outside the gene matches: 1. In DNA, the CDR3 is TGCGCCAGCAGCTTGGAGGGACAGGAAAACATTCAGTACTTC. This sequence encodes CASSLEGQENIQYF.

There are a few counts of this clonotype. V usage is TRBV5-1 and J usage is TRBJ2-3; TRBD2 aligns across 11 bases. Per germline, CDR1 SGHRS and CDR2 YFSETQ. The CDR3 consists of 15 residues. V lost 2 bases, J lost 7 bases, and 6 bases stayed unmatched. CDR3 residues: CASSFIAGGPNTQYF. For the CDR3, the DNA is TGCGCCAGCAGCTTTATAGCGGGAGGGCCAAATACGCAGTATTTT. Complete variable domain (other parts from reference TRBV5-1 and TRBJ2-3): KAGVTQTPRYLIKTRGQQVTLSCSPISGHRSVSWYQQTPGQGLQFLFEYFSETQRNKGNFPGRFSGRQFSNSRSEMNVSTLELGDSALYLCASSFIAGGPNTQYFGPGTRLTVL.

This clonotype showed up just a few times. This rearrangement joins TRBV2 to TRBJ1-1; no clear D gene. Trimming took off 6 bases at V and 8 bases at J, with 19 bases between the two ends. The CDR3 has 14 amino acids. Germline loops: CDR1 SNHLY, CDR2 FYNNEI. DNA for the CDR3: TGTGCCAGCAGCCCGAGGGTGGTGGGCCAAGAAGCTTTCTTT. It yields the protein CASSPRVVGQEAFF. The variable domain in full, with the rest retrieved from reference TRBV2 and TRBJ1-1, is EPEVTQTPSHQVTQMGQEVILRCVPISNHLYFYWYRQILGQKVEFLVSFYNNEISEKSEIFDDQFSVERPDGSNFTLKIRSTKLEDSAMYFCASSPRVVGQEAFFGQGTRLTVV.

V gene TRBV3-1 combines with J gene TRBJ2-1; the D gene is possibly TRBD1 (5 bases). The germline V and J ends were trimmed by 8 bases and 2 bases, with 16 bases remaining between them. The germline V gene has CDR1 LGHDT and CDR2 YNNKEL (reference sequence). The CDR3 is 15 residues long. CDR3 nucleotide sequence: TGTGCCAGCGCGTCAGGGTTAATTGCCTACAATGAGCAGTTCTTC. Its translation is CASASGLIAYNEQFF.

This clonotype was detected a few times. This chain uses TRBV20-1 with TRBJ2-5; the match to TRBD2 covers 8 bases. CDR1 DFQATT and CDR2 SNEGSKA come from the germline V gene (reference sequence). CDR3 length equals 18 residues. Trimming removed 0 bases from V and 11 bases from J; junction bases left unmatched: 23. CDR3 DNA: TGCAGTGCTAGAGATCCCGACGGTCGCGCGGGGGGCGCGAATGAGCAGTACTTC. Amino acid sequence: CSARDPDGRAGGANEQYF.

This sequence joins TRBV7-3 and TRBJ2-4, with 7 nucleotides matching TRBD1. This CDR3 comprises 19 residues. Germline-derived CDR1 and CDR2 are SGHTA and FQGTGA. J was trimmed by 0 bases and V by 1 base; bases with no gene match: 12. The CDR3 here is CASSLRPRDSIIAKNIQYF. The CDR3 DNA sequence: TGTGCCAGCAGCTTAAGACCCCGGGACAGCATAATAGCCAAAAACATTCAGTACTTC. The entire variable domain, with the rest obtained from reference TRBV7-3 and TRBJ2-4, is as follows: GAGVSQTPSNKVTEKGKYVELRCDPISGHTALYWYRQSLGQGPEFLIYFQGTGAADDSGLPNDRFFAVRPEGSVSTLKIQRTERGDSAVYLCASSLRPRDSIIAKNIQYFGAGTRLSVL.

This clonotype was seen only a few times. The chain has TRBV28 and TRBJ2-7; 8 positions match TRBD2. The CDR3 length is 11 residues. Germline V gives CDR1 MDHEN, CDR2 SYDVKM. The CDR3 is CTTGGPYEQYF. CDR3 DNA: TGTACGACGGGAGGGCCCTACGAGCAGTACTTC.

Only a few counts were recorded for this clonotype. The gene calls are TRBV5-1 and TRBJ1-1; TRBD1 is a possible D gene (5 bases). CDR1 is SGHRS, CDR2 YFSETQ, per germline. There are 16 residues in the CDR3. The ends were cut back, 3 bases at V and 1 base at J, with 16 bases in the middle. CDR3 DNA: TGCGCCAGCAGCTGGGGACGTGGGGCGGCGAACACTGAAGCTTTCTTT. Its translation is CASSWGRGAANTEAFF.

CDR3 region: CASSPGAAWETQYF. The CDR3 DNA sequence: TGTGCCAGCAGTCCGGGGGCAGCGTGGGAGACCCAGTACTTC. V gene TRBV7-9 combines with J gene TRBJ2-5; perhaps D is TRBD1 or TRBD2 (6 bases each). V lost 6 bases, J lost 5 bases, and 16 bases lay in between. The CDR3 length is 14 residues. Germline V gene sequence: CDR1 SEHNR, CDR2 FQNEAQ (reference sequence).

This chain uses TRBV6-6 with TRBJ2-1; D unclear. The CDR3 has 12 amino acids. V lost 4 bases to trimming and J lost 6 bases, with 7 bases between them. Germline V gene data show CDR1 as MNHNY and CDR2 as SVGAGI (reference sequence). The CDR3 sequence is CASSFITNEQFF. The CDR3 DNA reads TGTGCCAGCAGTTTCATAACCAATGAGCAGTTCTTC.

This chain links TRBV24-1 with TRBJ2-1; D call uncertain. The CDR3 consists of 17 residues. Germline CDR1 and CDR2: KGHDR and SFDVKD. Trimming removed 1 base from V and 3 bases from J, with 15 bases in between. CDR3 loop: CATSDLSYAAVYNEQFF. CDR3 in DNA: TGTGCCACCAGTGATTTATCTTATGCTGCCGTCTACAATGAGCAGTTCTTC.

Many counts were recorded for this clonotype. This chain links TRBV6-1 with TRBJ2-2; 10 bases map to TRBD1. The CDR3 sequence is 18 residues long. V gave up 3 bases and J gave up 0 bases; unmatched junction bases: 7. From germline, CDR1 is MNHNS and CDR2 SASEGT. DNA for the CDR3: TGTGCCAGCAGTGACCGGGACAGGGGAGGTTCGAACACCGGGGAGCTGTTTTTT. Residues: CASSDRDRGGSNTGELFF.

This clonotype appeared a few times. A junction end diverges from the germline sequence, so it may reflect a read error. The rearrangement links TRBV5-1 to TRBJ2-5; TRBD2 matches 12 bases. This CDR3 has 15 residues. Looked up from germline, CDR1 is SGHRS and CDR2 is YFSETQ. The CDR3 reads CASSLTSGSRETQYF. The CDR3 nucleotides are TGTGCCAGCAGCTTGACTAGCGGGAGTCGGGAGACCCAGTACTTC.

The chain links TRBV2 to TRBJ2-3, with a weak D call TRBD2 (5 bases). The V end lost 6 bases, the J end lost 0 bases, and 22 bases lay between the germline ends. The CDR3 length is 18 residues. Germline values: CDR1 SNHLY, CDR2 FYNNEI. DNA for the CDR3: TGTGCCAGCAGCACCCCAGATGGAGCGGTGGGGAGCACAGATACGCAGTATTTT. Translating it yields CASSTPDGAVGSTDTQYF.

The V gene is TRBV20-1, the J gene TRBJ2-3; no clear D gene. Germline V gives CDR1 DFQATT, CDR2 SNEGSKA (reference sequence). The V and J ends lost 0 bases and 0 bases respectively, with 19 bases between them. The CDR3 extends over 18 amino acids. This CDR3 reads CSARDPPLLATSTDTQYF. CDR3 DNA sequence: TGCAGTGCTAGAGATCCCCCCCTACTCGCGACGAGCACAGATACGCAGTATTTT.

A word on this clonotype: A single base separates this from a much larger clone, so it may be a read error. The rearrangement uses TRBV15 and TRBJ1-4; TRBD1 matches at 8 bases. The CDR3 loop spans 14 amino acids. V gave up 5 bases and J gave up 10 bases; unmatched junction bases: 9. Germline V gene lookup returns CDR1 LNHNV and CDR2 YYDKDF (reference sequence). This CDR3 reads CATSGAGGFGKLFF. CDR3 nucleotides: TGTGCCACCAGCGGAGCAGGGGGCTTTGGAAAACTGTTTTTT.

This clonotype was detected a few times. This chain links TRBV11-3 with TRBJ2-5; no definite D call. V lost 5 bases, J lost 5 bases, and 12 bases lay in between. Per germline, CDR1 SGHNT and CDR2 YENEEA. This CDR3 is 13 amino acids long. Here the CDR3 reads CASSREGSETQYF. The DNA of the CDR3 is TGTGCCAGCAGCCGAGAAGGCAGCGAGACCCAGTACTTC.

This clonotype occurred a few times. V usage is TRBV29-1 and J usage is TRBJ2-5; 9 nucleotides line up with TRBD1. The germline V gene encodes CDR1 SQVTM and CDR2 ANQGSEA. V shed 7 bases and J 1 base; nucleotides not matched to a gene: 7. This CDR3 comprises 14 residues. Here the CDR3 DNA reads TGCAGCGCGAGCCGGGACAGGGTCCAAGAGACCCAGTACTTC. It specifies CSASRDRVQETQYF.

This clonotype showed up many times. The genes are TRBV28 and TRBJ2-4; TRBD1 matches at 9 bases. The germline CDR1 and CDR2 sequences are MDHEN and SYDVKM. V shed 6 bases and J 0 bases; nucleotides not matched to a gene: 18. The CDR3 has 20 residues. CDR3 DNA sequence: TGTGCCAGCAGCGATCTGCCCGGGACAGGGCATCTTATAGCCAAAAACATTCAGTACTTC. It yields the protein CASSDLPGTGHLIAKNIQYF. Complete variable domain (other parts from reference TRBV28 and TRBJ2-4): DVKVTQSSRYLVKRTGEKVFLECVQDMDHENMFWYRQDPGLGLRLIYFSYDVKMKEKGDIPEGYSVSREKKERFSLILESASTNQTSMYLCASSDLPGTGHLIAKNIQYFGAGTRLSVL.

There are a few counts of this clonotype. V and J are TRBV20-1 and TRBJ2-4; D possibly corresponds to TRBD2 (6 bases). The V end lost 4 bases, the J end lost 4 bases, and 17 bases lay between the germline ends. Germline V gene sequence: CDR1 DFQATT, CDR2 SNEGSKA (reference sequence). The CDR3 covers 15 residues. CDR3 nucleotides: TGCAGTGCTACAACTCGCTCGGGACTTAAAAACATTCAGTACTTC. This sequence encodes CSATTRSGLKNIQYF.

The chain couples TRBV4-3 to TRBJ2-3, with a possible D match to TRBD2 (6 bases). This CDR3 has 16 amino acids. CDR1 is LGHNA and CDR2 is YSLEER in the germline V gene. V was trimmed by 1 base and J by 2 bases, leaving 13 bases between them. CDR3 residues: CASSQAGGVSTDTQYF. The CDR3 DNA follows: TGCGCCAGCAGCCAAGCGGGCGGGGTATCCACAGATACGCAGTATTTT.

The CDR3 nucleotides are TGTGCCAGCTCACCACTAAGGGACCCGAGCACCGGGGAGCTGTTTTTT. This encodes CASSPLRDPSTGELFF. This chain joins TRBV18 and TRBJ2-2; the D call may be TRBD1 or TRBD2 (5 bases each). Trimming removed 1 base from V and 4 bases from J, with 13 bases in between. The CDR3 length is 16 residues. The V gene's germline CDR1 is KGHSH and CDR2 LQKENI.

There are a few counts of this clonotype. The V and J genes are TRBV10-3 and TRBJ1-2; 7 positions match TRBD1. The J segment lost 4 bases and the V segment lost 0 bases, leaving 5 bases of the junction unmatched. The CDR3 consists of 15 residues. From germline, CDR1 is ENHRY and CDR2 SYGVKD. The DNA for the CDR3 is TGTGCCATCAGTGAGTCCAGGACAGGAGGCTATGGCTACACCTTC. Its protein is CAISESRTGGYGYTF.

For the CDR3, the DNA is TGTGCCACCAGTGAAGCGGGAGGTGGTGCAGATACGCAGTATTTT. Its translation: CATSEAGGGADTQYF. This chain uses TRBV24-1 with TRBJ2-3; the match to TRBD2 covers 9 bases. The J segment lost 4 bases and the V segment lost 4 bases, leaving 5 bases of the junction unmatched. Germline V gene data show CDR1 as KGHDR and CDR2 as SFDVKD. The CDR3 covers 15 residues.

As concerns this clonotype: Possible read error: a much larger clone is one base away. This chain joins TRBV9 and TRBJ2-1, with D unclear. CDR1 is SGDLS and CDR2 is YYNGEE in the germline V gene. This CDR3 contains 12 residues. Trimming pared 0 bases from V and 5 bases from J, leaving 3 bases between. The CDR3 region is CASSVEDNEQFF. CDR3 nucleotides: TGTGCCAGCAGCGTAGAGGACAATGAGCAGTTCTTC.

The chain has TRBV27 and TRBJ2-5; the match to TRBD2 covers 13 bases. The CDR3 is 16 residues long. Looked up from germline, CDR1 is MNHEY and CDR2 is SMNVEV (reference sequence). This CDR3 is CTTSQRGTSGIGEQYF. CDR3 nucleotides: TGTACGACCTCCCAACGGGGGACTAGCGGGATCGGAGAGCAGTACTTC.

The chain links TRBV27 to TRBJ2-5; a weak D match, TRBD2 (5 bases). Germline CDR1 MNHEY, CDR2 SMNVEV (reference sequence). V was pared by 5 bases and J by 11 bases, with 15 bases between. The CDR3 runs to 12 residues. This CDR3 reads CASSPTPWEQYF. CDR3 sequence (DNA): TGTGCCAGCAGTCCGACCCCTTGGGAGCAGTACTTC.

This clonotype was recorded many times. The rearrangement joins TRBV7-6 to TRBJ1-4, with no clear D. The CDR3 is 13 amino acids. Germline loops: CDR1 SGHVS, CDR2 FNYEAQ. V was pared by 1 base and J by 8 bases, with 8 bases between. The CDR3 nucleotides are TGTGCCAGCAGCTTAGGGAGCGGAGAAAAACTGTTTTTT. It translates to CASSLGSGEKLFF.

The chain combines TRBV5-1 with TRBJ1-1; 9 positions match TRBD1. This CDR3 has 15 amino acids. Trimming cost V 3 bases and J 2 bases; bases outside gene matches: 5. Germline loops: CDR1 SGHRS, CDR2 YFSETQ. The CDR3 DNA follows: TGCGCCAGCAGCTCCACACAGGGGGCCAACACTGAAGCTTTCTTT. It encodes CASSSTQGANTEAFF.

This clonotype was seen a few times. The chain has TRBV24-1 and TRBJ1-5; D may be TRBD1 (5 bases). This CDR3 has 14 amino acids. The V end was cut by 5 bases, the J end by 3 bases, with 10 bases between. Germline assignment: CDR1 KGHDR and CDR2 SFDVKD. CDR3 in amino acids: CATSATGFNQPQHF. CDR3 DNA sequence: TGTGCCACCAGTGCCACAGGATTCAATCAGCCCCAGCATTTT.